The sample holds a few counts of the clone carrying this TCR beta chain. Its antigen is unknown. The CDR3 loop spans 14 amino acids. V was clipped by 5 bases and J by 6 bases; unmatched bases: 8. Germline V gene sequence: CDR1 SGHNT, CDR2 YYREEE (reference sequence). These data belong to a study of T cell clonotyping in hematopoietic cell transplantation. Study results and caveats: Few recipient clonotypes overlapped donors; over 95% were de novo at given depth. After transplant, recipient diversity fell while pathologically expanded clonotypes grew through day 180.

The protocol was immunoSEQ multiplex PCR, while the TCRdb copy is restricted to in-frame clones and leaves out a portion. The top ten hold 1.5% to 2% of the sample, which has fewer than 40,000 clones, around 90% seen once. This sequence was found in a woman in her thirties or forties in good health. Some clones in this sample may be carry-over from other donors' samples. The chain carries TRBV5-4 and TRBJ1-5, with 7 bases matching TRBD1. Sequencing was performed on peripheral blood mononuclear cells. The CDR3 DNA sequence: TGTGCCAGCAGTTCGGATCCAGGGGGTCAGCCCCAGCATTTT. Amino acids: CASSSDPGGQPQHF.